The 30 T cell receptor beta chains presented below share a single source sample, sequenced in a study of cytomegalovirus exposure and HLA in healthy donors (dated by TCRdb to the late 2010s). Libraries were built with the immunoSEQ multiplex PCR assay. For the multiplex PCR, a mixture combining 60 forward primers for TCR Vbeta segments and 13 reverse primers for TCR Jbeta segments was used. TCRdb obtained this table from immuneACCESS and retained in-frame rearrangements with V and J assigned. These tables miss some clones; where compared with another copy, unresolved V genes account for less than half of the shortfall, and the remainder is unexplained. A total of roughly 180,000 clones appear in this sample, approximately 80% of them only once. Almost 7% of the sample rests with the top ten. The sequenced sample consisted of PBMCs. Source of these receptors: a man younger than 45 in good health and CMV-seropositive.

This clone has just a few counts. The V gene is TRBV7-2, the J gene TRBJ2-1; TRBD1 is a possible D gene (6 bases). Trimming removed 0 bases at V and 9 bases at J, with 15 bases between. The CDR3 is made up of 15 amino acids. Looked up from germline, CDR1 is SGHTA and CDR2 is FQGNSA. The CDR3 here is CASSLAGTPWVEQFF. The CDR3 DNA reads TGTGCCAGCAGCTTAGCGGGGACACCCTGGGTTGAGCAGTTCTTC.

This clone came up once. V is TRBV5-1 and J is TRBJ2-7; 10 bases are a match to TRBD2. CDR3 length: 17 residues. Per the germline V gene, CDR1 is SGHRS and CDR2 is YFSETQ. V was pared by 0 bases and J by 2 bases, with 8 bases of the junction left unmatched. CDR3 DNA sequence: TGCGCCAGCAGCTTGGGTCCTAGCGGGAGCACACCCTACGAGCAGTACTTC. Its translation: CASSLGPSGSTPYEQYF. Based on the CDR3 plus reference TRBV5-1 and TRBJ2-7, the full variable domain is KAGVTQTPRYLIKTRGQQVTLSCSPISGHRSVSWYQQTPGQGLQFLFEYFSETQRNKGNFPGRFSGRQFSNSRSEMNVSTLELGDSALYLCASSLGPSGSTPYEQYFGPGTRLTVT.

The V gene is TRBV29-1, the J gene TRBJ1-1, with 8 bases fitting TRBD1. The CDR3 consists of 12 residues. V dropped 6 bases and J dropped 3; count of bases not matched to a gene: 3. Germline V gene data show CDR1 as SQVTM and CDR2 as ANQGSEA. The CDR3 DNA sequence: TGCAGCGTCGGACAGGGATACACTGAAGCTTTCTTT. This gives the protein CSVGQGYTEAFF. The whole variable domain, filled in from reference TRBV29-1 and TRBJ1-1, reads SAVISQKPSRDICQRGTSLTIQCQVDSQVTMMFWYRQQPGQSLTLIATANQGSEATYESGFVIDKFPISRPNLTFSTLTVSNMSPEDSSIYLCSVGQGYTEAFFGQGTRLTVV.

V gene TRBV27 combines with J gene TRBJ2-1; TRBD2 matches 7 bases. Germline trimming cut 7 bases from V and 0 bases from J; bases unmatched to any gene: 6. This CDR3 comprises 15 residues. Germline CDR1 MNHEY, CDR2 SMNVEV (reference sequence). The DNA of the CDR3 is TGTGCCAGCATTCCTAGCGGCCTCTCCTACAATGAGCAGTTCTTC. Translating it yields CASIPSGLSYNEQFF.

The genes are TRBV5-1 and TRBJ2-3, with TRBD1 identical over 8 bases. The CDR3 is 16 residues long. The V gene end was trimmed by 4 bases and the J gene end by 1 base; junction bases not matched to a gene: 8. Germline CDR1 and CDR2: SGHRS and YFSETQ. CDR3 sequence (DNA): TGCGCCAGCAGCCACATAGGACAGGGAGGCACAGATACGCAGTATTTT. Protein product: CASSHIGQGGTDTQYF. Using reference TRBV5-1 and TRBJ2-3 for the parts outside the CDR3, the full variable domain is KAGVTQTPRYLIKTRGQQVTLSCSPISGHRSVSWYQQTPGQGLQFLFEYFSETQRNKGNFPGRFSGRQFSNSRSEMNVSTLELGDSALYLCASSHIGQGGTDTQYFGPGTRLTVL.

CDR3 sequence (DNA): TGTGCCAGCAGCTTAAAACAGACAAACCCAACGAACACCGGGGAGCTGTTTTTT. It specifies CASSLKQTNPTNTGELFF. The chain links TRBV7-8 to TRBJ2-2, with D uncertain. V was shortened by 2 bases and J by 0 bases, with 16 bases between the two germline ends. The V gene's germline CDR1 is SGHVS and CDR2 FQNEAQ. The CDR3 runs to 18 residues.

The chain recombines TRBV7-8 with TRBJ1-1; 8 nucleotides line up with TRBD1. Per the germline V gene, CDR1 is SGHVS and CDR2 is FQNEAQ. The length of the CDR3 is 16 residues. V shed 5 bases, J shed 3 bases, and the junction held 11 bases outside the gene matches. The CDR3 DNA is TGTGCCAGCAGCAAAGGACCTTACAGGGGGGACACTGAAGCTTTCTTT. Protein sequence: CASSKGPYRGDTEAFF. The complete variable domain, with remaining parts taken from reference TRBV7-8 and TRBJ1-1, reads GAGVSQSPRYKVAKRGQDVALRCDPISGHVSLFWYQQALGQGPEFLTYFQNEAQLDKSGLPSDRFFAERPEGSVSTLKIQRTQQEDSAVYLCASSKGPYRGDTEAFFGQGTRLTVV.

This sequence joins TRBV15 and TRBJ2-2, with no clear D. V was clipped by 0 bases and J by 2 bases, with 16 bases between them. Per the germline V gene, CDR1 is LNHNV and CDR2 is YYDKDF (reference sequence). The CDR3 covers 18 residues. The CDR3 sequence is CATSRDSGGVANTGELFF. The CDR3 nucleotides are TGTGCCACCAGCAGAGATTCTGGTGGAGTTGCTAACACCGGGGAGCTGTTTTTT.

The chain combines TRBV5-1 with TRBJ1-3, with no clear D. Trimming removed 2 bases at V and 0 bases at J, with 6 bases between. Germline V CDR1 and CDR2: SGHRS, YFSETQ. The length of the CDR3 is 14 residues. The CDR3: CASSLQSSGNTIYF. DNA for the CDR3: TGCGCCAGCAGCTTACAGAGCTCTGGAAACACCATATATTTT.

This clone has a handful of counts. This sequence joins TRBV13 and TRBJ2-5, with D perhaps TRBD2 (5 bases). Trimming removed 4 bases at V and 11 bases at J, with 14 bases between. The CDR3 has 12 residues. CDR1 is PRHDT and CDR2 is FYEKMQ in the germline V gene (reference sequence). The chain's CDR3 is CASSSSPAEQYF. In nucleotides, the CDR3 is TGTGCCAGCAGCTCTAGCCCGGCGGAGCAGTACTTC.

With regard to this clone: Other DNA sequences in this specimen translate into the identical CDR3. This chain uses TRBV30 with TRBJ2-5; D call uncertain. Trimming shortened V by 0 bases and J by 2 bases, and 7 bases separated the two germline ends. Germline CDR1 and CDR2: GTSNPN and SVGIG (reference sequence). This CDR3 region has 13 residues. In nucleotides, the CDR3 is TGTGCCTGGAGTGTCAGATCTCAAGAGACCCAGTACTTC. Residues: CAWSVRSQETQYF.

This chain uses TRBV6-1 with TRBJ1-2, with no clear D. With 2 bases removed from V and 2 bases from J, the gap between germline ends came to 9 bases. The CDR3 consists of 14 residues. In germline, CDR1 is MNHNS, CDR2 SASEGT. This CDR3 is CASSEIGENYGYTF. The CDR3 coding sequence is TGTGCCAGCAGTGAAATAGGAGAGAACTATGGCTACACCTTC.

This CDR3 is CATSRDLKGPYGYTF. CDR3 DNA: TGTGCCACCAGCAGAGATCTGAAGGGGCCCTATGGCTACACCTTC. V usage is TRBV15 and J usage is TRBJ1-2; D may be TRBD1 (5 bases). The length of the CDR3 is 15 residues. The V gene lost 0 bases and the J gene lost 4 bases, with 12 bases spanning the gap. Germline V gene data show CDR1 as LNHNV and CDR2 as YYDKDF (reference sequence).

The chain combines TRBV9 with TRBJ2-7, with 9 bases identical to TRBD1. Per the germline V gene, CDR1 is SGDLS and CDR2 is YYNGEE. The CDR3 consists of 14 residues. V shed 4 bases, J shed 0 bases, and the junction held 2 bases outside the gene matches. CDR3 DNA sequence: TGTGCCAGCAGCAGACAGGGGGGCTCCTACGAGCAGTACTTC. Translating gives CASSRQGGSYEQYF. Using reference TRBV9 and TRBJ2-7 for the parts outside the CDR3, the full variable domain is DSGVTQTPKHLITATGQRVTLRCSPRSGDLSVYWYQQSLDQGLQFLIQYYNGEERAKGNILERFSAQQFPDLHSELNLSSLELGDSALYFCASSRQGGSYEQYFGPGTRLTVT.

This chain uses TRBV4-2 with TRBJ2-1; D is ambiguous. The CDR3 covers 16 residues. The germline CDR1 and CDR2 sequences are LGHNA and YNFKEQ. With 2 bases removed from V and 5 bases from J, the gap between germline ends came to 16 bases. CDR3 sequence reads: CASSQTPGSVNNEQFF. The CDR3 DNA reads as TGTGCCAGCAGCCAAACTCCCGGGTCGGTAAACAATGAGCAGTTCTTC.

This clone was detected only once. The genes are TRBV5-1 and TRBJ2-3, with 8 bases fitting TRBD2. The V and J ends lost 5 bases and 3 bases, in that order; junction bases with no gene match: 8. The CDR3 consists of 15 residues. CDR1 SGHRS and CDR2 YFSETQ come from the germline V gene. Here the CDR3 reads CASSSTGGTTDTQYF. The CDR3 nucleotides read TGCGCCAGCAGTTCAACGGGGGGGACTACAGATACGCAGTATTTT.

The chain links TRBV7-8 to TRBJ1-4; D is possibly TRBD1 (6 bases). This CDR3 spans 16 amino acids. The V gene lost 1 base and the J gene lost 2 bases, with 11 bases spanning the gap. Germline CDR1 and CDR2: SGHVS and FQNEAQ. CDR3 residues: CASSLDRVRTNEKLFF. DNA of the CDR3: TGTGCCAGCAGCTTAGACAGGGTCCGGACTAATGAAAAACTGTTTTTT.

The chain uses TRBV5-3 and TRBJ1-2; 8 bases match TRBD1. TRBV5-3 is an ORF, with its function uncertain. CDR3 size: 14 residues. J was trimmed by 7 bases and V by 1 base; bases with no gene match: 6. CDR3 in DNA: TGTGCCAGAAGCTTGCAGGGGGCCCGTTCTGGCTACACCTTC. This translates into CARSLQGARSGYTF.

The chain uses TRBV11-2 and TRBJ2-1; 7 bases match TRBD2. Germline V gene sequence: CDR1 SGHAT, CDR2 FQNNGV. After removal of 1 base from V and 12 bases from J, the junction contained 6 bases not matched to a gene. The CDR3 runs to 13 residues. The CDR3 loop is CASSLGRSGGQFF. The CDR3 DNA reads TGTGCCAGCAGCTTAGGCCGGTCGGGGGGGCAGTTCTTC.

The genes are TRBV10-3 and TRBJ2-7; D is undetermined. Germline-derived CDR1 and CDR2 are ENHRY and SYGVKD. Trimming shortened V by 6 bases and J by 0 bases, and 15 bases separated the two germline ends. The CDR3 is made up of 15 amino acids. CDR3 sequence (DNA): TGTGCCATCAGCGCCTCGAGGCGGAGCTCCTACGAGCAGTACTTC. As protein: CAISASRRSSYEQYF.

This chain joins TRBV5-1 and TRBJ1-4, with 9 bases matching TRBD1. Germline lookup yields CDR1 SGHRS and CDR2 YFSETQ. The CDR3 consists of 13 residues. Unmatched junction bases numbered 2, after V lost 7 bases and J lost 4 bases. Written as DNA, the CDR3 is TGCGCCAGCCGGACAGGGGATAATGAAAAACTGTTTTTT. Translated, it gives CASRTGDNEKLFF.

The chain is built from TRBV11-2 and TRBJ1-1; no firm D call. The CDR3 has 14 residues. Germline-derived CDR1 and CDR2 are SGHAT and FQNNGV. Trimming removed 2 bases from V and 4 bases from J, with 11 bases in between. The CDR3, as DNA: TGTGCCAGCAGCTTACGGGCCCGGGGCACTGAAGCTTTCTTT. Translated, it gives CASSLRARGTEAFF.

The chain links TRBV11-2 to TRBJ2-7; 13 bases align to TRBD2. The V gene's germline CDR1 is SGHAT and CDR2 FQNNGV. The CDR3 runs to 15 residues. Unmatched junction bases numbered 6, after V lost 5 bases and J lost 5 bases. The CDR3 loop is CASSILAGGPDEQYF. For the CDR3, the DNA is TGTGCCAGCAGCATACTAGCGGGAGGGCCGGACGAGCAGTACTTC.

The chain is built from TRBV25-1 and TRBJ1-1, with D unresolved. Germline CDR1 is MGHDK and CDR2 is SYGVNS. This CDR3 has 14 residues. Deletions cut 3 bases from V and 1 base from J, with 9 bases between. Here the CDR3 reads CASSDRMGNTEAFF. DNA of the CDR3: TGTGCCAGCAGTGACAGGATGGGGAACACTGAAGCTTTCTTT.

The genes are TRBV15 and TRBJ1-2; D uncertain. The CDR3 length is 15 residues. The ends were cut back, 1 base at V and 4 bases at J, with 13 bases in the middle. CDR1 and CDR2 (germline): LNHNV, YYDKDF (reference sequence). The CDR3 sequence: CATSRGPGLGYGYTF. In nucleotides, the CDR3 is TGTGCCACCAGCAGAGGTCCAGGCTTAGGCTATGGCTACACCTTC.

The chain uses TRBV6-5 and TRBJ2-1; 14 bases fit TRBD2. CDR1 MNHEY and CDR2 SVGAGI come from the germline V gene. The CDR3 has 15 residues. Unmatched junction bases numbered 4, after V lost 5 bases and J lost 7 bases. The CDR3 region has the DNA TGTGCCAGCAGTCCCGGGACTAGCGGGAGAAATGAGCAGTTCTTC. Translation: CASSPGTSGRNEQFF.

The chain links TRBV28 to TRBJ1-5; 7 nucleotides match TRBD1. The trim removed 3 bases at V and 4 bases at J, leaving 6 bases unmatched. The CDR3 is 15 residues long. The V gene's germline CDR1 is MDHEN and CDR2 SYDVKM. The CDR3 bases are TGTGCCAGCAGTTTCCCGGGACAGCCAAATCAGCCCCAGCATTTT. It is translated as CASSFPGQPNQPQHF.

This chain connects TRBV4-2 to TRBJ2-7; 10 bases are a match to TRBD2. The CDR3 has 15 amino acids. Germline V gene lookup returns CDR1 LGHNA and CDR2 YNFKEQ. Trimming at V came to 0 bases and at J to 7 bases, leaving 6 bases not matched to a gene. The CDR3 region is CASSQEVLAGDEQYF. The DNA for the CDR3 is TGTGCCAGCAGCCAAGAGGTCCTAGCGGGAGATGAGCAGTACTTC.

This clone was observed once. V usage is TRBV28 and J usage is TRBJ2-3, with TRBD2 matching 14 bases. This CDR3 is built from 16 residues. The germline V gene encodes CDR1 MDHEN and CDR2 SYDVKM. Trimming took 5 bases from V and 4 from J; bases not matched to a gene: 5. The CDR3 region has the DNA TGTGCCAGCAGTCTCGGGACTAGCGGGAGTGCAGATACGCAGTATTTT. Its translation is CASSLGTSGSADTQYF.

This chain links TRBV27 with TRBJ1-1; D uncertain. CDR1 and CDR2 (germline): MNHEY, SMNVEV (reference sequence). Between the trimmed V and J ends, which lost 5 bases and 2 bases, there was a span of 9 bases. This CDR3 region has 13 residues. The CDR3 loop reads CASSPRRNTEAFF. CDR3 DNA sequence: TGTGCCAGCAGTCCTAGACGAAACACTGAAGCTTTCTTT.